A single sample is the source of the 30 T cell receptor beta chains below, sequenced in a study of immune cell composition in non-small cell lung cancer. Repertoires were generated with immunoSEQ multiplex PCR, while TCRdb's copy carries only in-frame clones and drops some. The repertoire holds about 4,500 clones, with over 60% as singletons. The normal lung sample lay at least 3 cm, and maximally far, from the tumour. Sequencing was carried out using non-adjacent lung tissue. These receptor sequences come from a human donor with non-small cell lung cancer.

This clone was seen only once. This sequence joins TRBV2 and TRBJ1-2, with 11 bases fitting TRBD1. The CDR3 is 15 amino acids. Germline V lookup: CDR1 SNHLY, CDR2 FYNNEI. Unmatched junction bases numbered 12, after V lost 7 bases and J lost 8 bases. The CDR3 nucleotides are TGTGCCAGCAACACGGGGACAGGGGGTTCGCGGGGCTACACCTTC. This encodes CASNTGTGGSRGYTF.

By its share, this clone is medium-sized. The V and J genes are TRBV19 and TRBJ1-5; TRBD1 matches 11 bases. Germline CDR1 reads LNHDA; CDR2 reads SQIVND (reference sequence). This CDR3 has 18 residues. Trimming at V came to 4 bases and at J to 1 base, leaving 9 bases not matched to a gene. The CDR3: CASSTGTGGIRSNQPQHF. DNA for the CDR3: TGTGCCAGTAGTACCGGGACAGGGGGTATTAGGAGCAATCAGCCCCAGCATTTT.

V usage is TRBV4-2 and J usage is TRBJ1-2; D is perhaps TRBD1 (5 bases). The CDR3 contains 13 residues. V dropped 8 bases and J dropped 8 bases, with 18 bases sitting between them. Germline CDR1 is LGHNA and CDR2 is YNFKEQ. CDR3 sequence reads: CASRQSPSEGYTF. The CDR3 bases are TGTGCCAGCCGACAGTCCCCATCCGAAGGCTACACCTTC.

The chain recombines TRBV7-3 with TRBJ1-1; unclear D gene. CDR3 length: 9 residues. From germline, CDR1 is SGHTA and CDR2 FQGTGA. Deletions cut 8 bases from V and 8 bases from J, with 6 bases between. The CDR3 DNA sequence: TGTGCCAGCCCCTCCGAAGCTTTCTTT. Translating gives CASPSEAFF.

V gene TRBV5-1 combines with J gene TRBJ2-5, with 8 positions matching TRBD2. Germline CDR1 and CDR2: SGHRS and YFSETQ. V shed 4 bases, J shed 4 bases, and the junction held 9 bases outside the gene matches. CDR3 length: 15 residues. The CDR3: CASSPLGGGGETQYF. The CDR3, as DNA: TGCGCCAGCAGCCCCCTCGGGGGGGGCGGAGAGACCCAGTACTTC.

This clone appeared once. The chain combines TRBV7-2 with TRBJ1-5; weak D call: TRBD1 (5 bases). The CDR3 has 15 amino acids. V lost 1 base, J lost 0 bases, and 7 bases lay in between. Germline assignment: CDR1 SGHTA and CDR2 FQGNSA. The DNA of the CDR3 is TGTGCCAGCAGCTTAGGGGGCGGTAGCAATCAGCCCCAGCATTTT. Translating it yields CASSLGGGSNQPQHF.

The rearrangement uses TRBV10-3 and TRBJ1-3; 10 positions match TRBD1. V shed 5 bases, J shed 6 bases, and the junction held 4 bases outside the gene matches. From germline, CDR1 is ENHRY and CDR2 SYGVKD. This CDR3 comprises 14 residues. The CDR3 coding sequence is TGTGCCATCAGTATGACAGGGGGCGAAAACACCATATATTTT. It is translated as CAISMTGGENTIYF.

The chain joins TRBV10-1 to TRBJ2-1, with 10 nucleotides matching TRBD2. J was trimmed by 0 bases and V by 0 bases; bases with no gene match: 5. This CDR3 spans 18 amino acids. Germline CDR1 WNHNN, CDR2 SYGVQD (reference sequence). CDR3 loop: CASSESASGGSSYNEQFF. Here the CDR3 DNA reads TGCGCCAGCAGTGAGTCGGCTAGCGGGGGAAGCTCCTACAATGAGCAGTTCTTC.

The chain carries TRBV5-1 and TRBJ1-3; the match to TRBD1 covers 7 bases. CDR1 and CDR2 from the germline V gene are SGHRS and YFSETQ. V lost 4 bases and J lost 1; bases outside the gene matches: 2. The CDR3 extends over 14 amino acids. Here the CDR3 reads CASSATGSGNTIYF. In DNA form, the CDR3 reads TGCGCCAGCAGCGCGACAGGGTCTGGAAACACCATATATTTT. The full variable domain, with the rest looked up from reference TRBV5-1 and TRBJ1-3, is KAGVTQTPRYLIKTRGQQVTLSCSPISGHRSVSWYQQTPGQGLQFLFEYFSETQRNKGNFPGRFSGRQFSNSRSEMNVSTLELGDSALYLCASSATGSGNTIYFGEGSWLTVV.

V usage is TRBV19 and J usage is TRBJ2-3, with TRBD1 as a possible D gene (6 bases). V was pared by 6 bases and J by 2 bases, with 24 bases between. Germline values: CDR1 LNHDA, CDR2 SQIVND (reference sequence). The CDR3 spans 18 residues. The CDR3 loop is CASSPNNRVGTSTDTQYF. CDR3 in DNA: TGTGCCAGTAGCCCTAACAACAGGGTGGGGACCTCCACAGATACGCAGTATTTT.

The CDR3 region has the DNA TGTGCCAGCAGCCAAGGGACAGTAAGGAGCTCCTATAATTCACCCCTCCACTTT. Amino acids: CASSQGTVRSSYNSPLHF. This sequence joins TRBV5-6 and TRBJ1-6, with 7 bases fitting TRBD1. Germline-derived CDR1 and CDR2 are SGHDT and YYEEEE. V lost 4 bases to trimming and J lost 0 bases; unmatched junction nucleotides: 10. The CDR3 is 18 residues long.

This chain uses TRBV6-1 with TRBJ2-7; D could derive from TRBD1 or TRBD2 (5 bases each). This CDR3 comprises 13 residues. V dropped 5 bases and J dropped 3 bases, with 11 bases sitting between them. The V gene's germline CDR1 is MNHNS and CDR2 SASEGT. The CDR3 here is CASSRQRGYEQYF. The CDR3 DNA sequence: TGTGCCAGCAGTAGGCAGAGGGGCTACGAGCAGTACTTC.

This clone came up a few times. This chain uses TRBV2 with TRBJ2-5; 11 bases line up with TRBD2. Germline V gene data show CDR1 as SNHLY and CDR2 as FYNNEI. This CDR3 is built from 20 residues. V shed 1 base and J 2 bases; nucleotides not matched to a gene: 15. DNA of the CDR3: TGTGCCAGCAGTGAAGTCCAGCGCCGTAGGGGACTAGCGGTACAAGAGACCCAGTACTTC. It codes for CASSEVQRRRGLAVQETQYF.

Notes on this clone: At the DNA level, this CDR3 is encoded by other sequences in the same sample as well. The chain employs TRBV5-1 and TRBJ2-7; D not certain. This CDR3 is built from 15 residues. V shed 0 bases and J shed 4 bases, with 14 bases lying between them. CDR1 is SGHRS, CDR2 YFSETQ, per germline. The CDR3 here is CASSLDSGRMYEQYF. In DNA form, the CDR3 reads TGCGCCAGCAGCTTGGACTCCGGTAGGATGTACGAGCAGTACTTC.

This sequence joins TRBV6-5 and TRBJ2-2; possibly TRBD1 for D (6 bases). CDR1 and CDR2 (germline): MNHEY, SVGAGI. V lost 5 bases and J lost 5, with 9 bases in between. The CDR3 is 13 residues long. This CDR3 reads CASSGGRTGELFF. CDR3 nucleotides: TGTGCCAGCAGTGGGGGCAGAACCGGGGAGCTGTTTTTT.

The gene calls are TRBV6-1 and TRBJ2-3; the D is unclear. Trimming took 6 bases from V and 2 from J, leaving 3 bases between them. The CDR3 consists of 11 residues. Per the germline V gene, CDR1 is MNHNS and CDR2 is SASEGT. The CDR3 DNA is TGTGCCAGCAGATCCACAGATACGCAGTATTTT. Translation: CASRSTDTQYF.

This chain uses TRBV7-9 with TRBJ2-3; D possibly corresponds to TRBD2 (5 bases). Germline lookup yields CDR1 SEHNR and CDR2 FQNEAQ (reference sequence). Trimming left V 0 bases short and J 6 bases short, with 10 bases between. This CDR3 has 14 amino acids. Here the CDR3 DNA reads TGTGCCAGCAGCTTAGCCCTAGCCCTCGATACGCAGTATTTT. It encodes CASSLALALDTQYF.

The chain combines TRBV6-5 with TRBJ2-7; perhaps TRBD1 as D (5 bases). Germline V lookup: CDR1 MNHEY, CDR2 SVGAGI. The CDR3 has 15 residues. The V gene lost 4 bases and the J gene lost 3 bases, with 16 bases spanning the gap. CDR3 in DNA: TGTGCCAGCAGTTCGCACAGGATTAGAGGCTACGAGCAGTACTTC. The encoded protein is CASSSHRIRGYEQYF.

The sample holds a few counts of this clone. V is TRBV9 and J is TRBJ1-2; TRBD1 matches 7 bases. V was pared by 6 bases and J by 1 base, with 6 bases of the junction left unmatched. The germline CDR1 and CDR2 sequences are SGDLS and YYNGEE. There are 14 residues in the CDR3. The CDR3 loop is CASTYTGDNYGYTF. Here the CDR3 DNA reads TGTGCCAGCACCTACACAGGGGATAACTATGGCTACACCTTC.

The chain carries TRBV19 and TRBJ1-1; TRBD1 matches 7 bases. Germline loops: CDR1 LNHDA, CDR2 SQIVND (reference sequence). The CDR3 extends over 16 amino acids. J gave up 2 bases and V 6 bases, and 12 bases lay outside the gene matches. In nucleotides, the CDR3 is TGTGCCAGTAGCCCAGGGGGGACAGATTTAAACACTGAAGCTTTCTTT. Translated, it gives CASSPGGTDLNTEAFF.

The CDR3 protein is CASSFSIGWFTEAFF. Here the CDR3 DNA reads TGTGCCAGCAGTTTTAGTATAGGATGGTTCACTGAAGCTTTCTTT. The gene calls are TRBV27 and TRBJ1-1; no reliable D call. The germline V gene encodes CDR1 MNHEY and CDR2 SMNVEV (reference sequence). The CDR3 is 15 amino acids. V dropped 3 bases and J dropped 4 bases, with 15 bases sitting between them.

This clone was counted between two and nine times. The identical CDR3 is also encoded by other nucleotide sequences in the sample. The V gene is TRBV6-6, the J gene TRBJ1-4; unclear D gene. V shed 6 bases and J shed 5 bases, with 4 bases lying between them. The germline V gene encodes CDR1 MNHNY and CDR2 SVGAGI (reference sequence). The CDR3 contains 11 residues. As DNA, the CDR3 is TGTGCCAGCAGGGGGAATGAAAAACTGTTTTTT. Translation gives CASRGNEKLFF.

The genes are TRBV6-7 and TRBJ1-2; tentatively, D is TRBD1 (5 bases). TRBV6-7 is annotated as an ORF whose role is uncertain. V gave up 4 bases and J gave up 5 bases, with 20 bases separating them. This CDR3 comprises 16 residues. The CDR3: CASSFWGEGHSYGYTF. The CDR3 coding sequence is TGTGCCAGCAGTTTTTGGGGCGAAGGGCATTCATATGGCTACACCTTC.

This sequence joins TRBV6-5 and TRBJ2-7; D possibly corresponds to TRBD2 (5 bases). CDR1 is MNHEY and CDR2 is SVGAGI in the germline V gene. The CDR3 runs to 12 residues. V gave up 5 bases and J gave up 5 bases, with 10 bases separating them. As DNA, the CDR3 is TGTGCCAGCAGTCGGGGTTCCCACGAGCAGTACTTC. Protein sequence: CASSRGSHEQYF.

The chain links TRBV5-1 to TRBJ1-6; 9 bases map to TRBD1. The V and J ends lost 4 bases and 10 bases, in that order; junction bases with no gene match: 9. Germline lookup yields CDR1 SGHRS and CDR2 YFSETQ. This CDR3 contains 15 residues. CDR3 nucleotide sequence: TGCGCCAGCAGCCCCAGGACAGGGGACGGCTCACCCCTCCACTTT. Translating gives CASSPRTGDGSPLHF.

This chain joins TRBV7-2 and TRBJ1-3; weak D call: TRBD1 (5 bases). V was clipped by 0 bases and J by 3 bases, with 15 bases between them. The germline gives CDR1 SGHTA, CDR2 FQGNSA. This CDR3 is 17 amino acids long. The DNA of the CDR3 is TGTGCCAGCAGCTTAGCGGGGGTAGGGGTGTTTGGAAACACCATATATTTT. This encodes CASSLAGVGVFGNTIYF.

The chain employs TRBV6-5 and TRBJ1-6; D unresolved. CDR1 is MNHEY, CDR2 SVGAGI, per germline. Trimming took 10 bases from V and 7 from J, leaving 17 bases between them. This CDR3 is built from 14 residues. CDR3 sequence reads: CATQNQVSNSPLHF. The DNA of the CDR3 is TGTGCCACCCAGAACCAGGTTTCAAATTCACCCCTCCACTTT.

V is TRBV9 and J is TRBJ2-3; possibly TRBD2 for D (5 bases). Trimming stripped 1 base from V and 4 bases from J, with 13 bases between. From germline, CDR1 is SGDLS and CDR2 YYNGEE. The CDR3 runs to 15 residues. The CDR3 bases are TGTGCCAGCAGCGTAACCGGGATTCAAGCAGATACGCAGTATTTT. Its protein is CASSVTGIQADTQYF.

The chain carries TRBV19 and TRBJ1-4, with TRBD1 as a possible D gene (5 bases). V was shortened by 7 bases and J by 11 bases, with 23 bases between the two germline ends. This CDR3 has 15 amino acids. The V gene's germline CDR1 is LNHDA and CDR2 SQIVND (reference sequence). CDR3 residues: CASTRSDSRELKLFF. CDR3 DNA: TGTGCCAGTACCAGATCAGACAGCCGCGAACTCAAACTGTTTTTT. The full variable domain, in which reference TRBV19 and TRBJ1-4 provide the parts outside the CDR3, is DGGITQSPKYLFRKEGQNVTLSCEQNLNHDAMYWYRQDPGQGLRLIYYSQIVNDFQKGDIAEGYSVSREKKESFPLTVTSAQKNPTAFYLCASTRSDSRELKLFFGSGTQLSVL.

This clone turned up a few times. This chain connects TRBV5-1 to TRBJ1-4; D is possibly TRBD1 (5 bases). The CDR3 consists of 12 residues. V dropped 7 bases and J dropped 14 bases, with 18 bases sitting between them. Germline-derived CDR1 and CDR2 are SGHRS and YFSETQ. DNA for the CDR3: TGCGCCAGCCACAGAGACGGGGGACCCCTGTTTTTT. This codes for CASHRDGGPLFF.